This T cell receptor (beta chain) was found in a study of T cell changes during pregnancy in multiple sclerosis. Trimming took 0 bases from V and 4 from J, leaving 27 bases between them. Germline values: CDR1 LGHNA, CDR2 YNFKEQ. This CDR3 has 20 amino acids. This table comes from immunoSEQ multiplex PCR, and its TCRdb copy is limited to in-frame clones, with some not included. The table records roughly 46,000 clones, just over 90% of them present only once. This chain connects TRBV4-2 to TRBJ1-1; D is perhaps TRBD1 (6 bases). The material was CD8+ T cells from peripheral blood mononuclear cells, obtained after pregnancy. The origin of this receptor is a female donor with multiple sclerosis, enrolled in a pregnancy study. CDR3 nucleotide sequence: TGTGCCAGCAGCCAAGAATGGGTTGGGCCCCAGGGACACTTGGGCACTGAAGCTTTCTTT. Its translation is CASSQEWVGPQGHLGTEAFF.